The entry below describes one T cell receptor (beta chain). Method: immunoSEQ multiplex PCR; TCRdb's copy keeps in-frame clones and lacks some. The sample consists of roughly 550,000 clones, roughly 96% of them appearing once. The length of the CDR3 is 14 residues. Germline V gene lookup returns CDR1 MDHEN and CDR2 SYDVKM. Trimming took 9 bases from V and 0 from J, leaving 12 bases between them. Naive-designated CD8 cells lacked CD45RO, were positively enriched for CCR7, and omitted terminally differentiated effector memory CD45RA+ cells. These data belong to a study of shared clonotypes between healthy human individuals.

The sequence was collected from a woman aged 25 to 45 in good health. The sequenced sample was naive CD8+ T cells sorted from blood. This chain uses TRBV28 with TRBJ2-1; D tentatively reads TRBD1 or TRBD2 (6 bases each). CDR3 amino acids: CARGGRSSYNEQFF. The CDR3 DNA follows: TGTGCCAGGGGGGGCAGGAGCTCCTACAATGAGCAGTTCTTC.